These 5 T cell receptor beta chains were all obtained from the same sample, sequenced in a study of control samples from healthy donors and cancer patients. Method: immunoSEQ multiplex PCR; TCRdb's copy keeps in-frame clones and lacks some. The table lists about 410,000 clones, 80% to 95% of them singletons. Sequenced: PBMCs. Receptors were obtained from a man aged 40-55 years with head and neck cancer.

This clone was seen more than once but under ten times. The V call is TRBV30, the J call TRBJ1-1; D unresolved. The CDR3 is made up of 10 amino acids. Germline V gene sequence: CDR1 GTSNPN, CDR2 SVGIG (reference sequence). V lost 2 bases to trimming and J lost 4 bases, with 2 bases between them. Here the CDR3 reads CAWSSTEAFF. The CDR3 coding sequence is TGTGCCTGGAGTTCCACTGAAGCTTTCTTT.

The rearrangement links TRBV5-1 to TRBJ2-5; the match to TRBD2 covers 15 bases. This CDR3 spans 15 amino acids. J was trimmed by 11 bases and V by 4 bases; bases with no gene match: 9. Germline V gene data show CDR1 as SGHRS and CDR2 as YFSETQ. CDR3 DNA sequence: TGCGCCAGCAGCCCGGGGACTAGCGGGGGGCCGTCGCAGTACTTC. It translates to CASSPGTSGGPSQYF.

The rearrangement uses TRBV28 and TRBJ2-7, with D perhaps TRBD2 (5 bases). Germline CDR1 and CDR2: MDHEN and SYDVKM. There are 15 residues in the CDR3. V lost 4 bases to trimming and J lost 3 bases, with 16 bases between them. DNA for the CDR3: TGTGCCAGCAGTTCATTCACTAGTGGAAGCTACGAGCAGTACTTC. Residues: CASSSFTSGSYEQYF.

This rearrangement joins TRBV27 to TRBJ2-3; D call uncertain. Germline-derived CDR1 and CDR2 are MNHEY and SMNVEV (reference sequence). This CDR3 region has 14 residues. V was pared by 3 bases and J by 0 bases, with 7 bases between. CDR3 sequence reads: CASSFDTSTDTQYF. CDR3 coding DNA: TGTGCCAGCAGTTTTGATACCAGCACAGATACGCAGTATTTT.

V gene TRBV28 combines with J gene TRBJ2-7; the D gene could be TRBD1 or TRBD2 (6 bases each). V lost 5 bases and J 2 bases, leaving 16 bases between the germline ends. The CDR3 runs 15 residues. Germline loops: CDR1 MDHEN, CDR2 SYDVKM. The CDR3 region is CASSDTTGAPYEQYF. The DNA for the CDR3 is TGTGCCAGCAGTGACACGACGGGGGCCCCCTACGAGCAGTACTTC.